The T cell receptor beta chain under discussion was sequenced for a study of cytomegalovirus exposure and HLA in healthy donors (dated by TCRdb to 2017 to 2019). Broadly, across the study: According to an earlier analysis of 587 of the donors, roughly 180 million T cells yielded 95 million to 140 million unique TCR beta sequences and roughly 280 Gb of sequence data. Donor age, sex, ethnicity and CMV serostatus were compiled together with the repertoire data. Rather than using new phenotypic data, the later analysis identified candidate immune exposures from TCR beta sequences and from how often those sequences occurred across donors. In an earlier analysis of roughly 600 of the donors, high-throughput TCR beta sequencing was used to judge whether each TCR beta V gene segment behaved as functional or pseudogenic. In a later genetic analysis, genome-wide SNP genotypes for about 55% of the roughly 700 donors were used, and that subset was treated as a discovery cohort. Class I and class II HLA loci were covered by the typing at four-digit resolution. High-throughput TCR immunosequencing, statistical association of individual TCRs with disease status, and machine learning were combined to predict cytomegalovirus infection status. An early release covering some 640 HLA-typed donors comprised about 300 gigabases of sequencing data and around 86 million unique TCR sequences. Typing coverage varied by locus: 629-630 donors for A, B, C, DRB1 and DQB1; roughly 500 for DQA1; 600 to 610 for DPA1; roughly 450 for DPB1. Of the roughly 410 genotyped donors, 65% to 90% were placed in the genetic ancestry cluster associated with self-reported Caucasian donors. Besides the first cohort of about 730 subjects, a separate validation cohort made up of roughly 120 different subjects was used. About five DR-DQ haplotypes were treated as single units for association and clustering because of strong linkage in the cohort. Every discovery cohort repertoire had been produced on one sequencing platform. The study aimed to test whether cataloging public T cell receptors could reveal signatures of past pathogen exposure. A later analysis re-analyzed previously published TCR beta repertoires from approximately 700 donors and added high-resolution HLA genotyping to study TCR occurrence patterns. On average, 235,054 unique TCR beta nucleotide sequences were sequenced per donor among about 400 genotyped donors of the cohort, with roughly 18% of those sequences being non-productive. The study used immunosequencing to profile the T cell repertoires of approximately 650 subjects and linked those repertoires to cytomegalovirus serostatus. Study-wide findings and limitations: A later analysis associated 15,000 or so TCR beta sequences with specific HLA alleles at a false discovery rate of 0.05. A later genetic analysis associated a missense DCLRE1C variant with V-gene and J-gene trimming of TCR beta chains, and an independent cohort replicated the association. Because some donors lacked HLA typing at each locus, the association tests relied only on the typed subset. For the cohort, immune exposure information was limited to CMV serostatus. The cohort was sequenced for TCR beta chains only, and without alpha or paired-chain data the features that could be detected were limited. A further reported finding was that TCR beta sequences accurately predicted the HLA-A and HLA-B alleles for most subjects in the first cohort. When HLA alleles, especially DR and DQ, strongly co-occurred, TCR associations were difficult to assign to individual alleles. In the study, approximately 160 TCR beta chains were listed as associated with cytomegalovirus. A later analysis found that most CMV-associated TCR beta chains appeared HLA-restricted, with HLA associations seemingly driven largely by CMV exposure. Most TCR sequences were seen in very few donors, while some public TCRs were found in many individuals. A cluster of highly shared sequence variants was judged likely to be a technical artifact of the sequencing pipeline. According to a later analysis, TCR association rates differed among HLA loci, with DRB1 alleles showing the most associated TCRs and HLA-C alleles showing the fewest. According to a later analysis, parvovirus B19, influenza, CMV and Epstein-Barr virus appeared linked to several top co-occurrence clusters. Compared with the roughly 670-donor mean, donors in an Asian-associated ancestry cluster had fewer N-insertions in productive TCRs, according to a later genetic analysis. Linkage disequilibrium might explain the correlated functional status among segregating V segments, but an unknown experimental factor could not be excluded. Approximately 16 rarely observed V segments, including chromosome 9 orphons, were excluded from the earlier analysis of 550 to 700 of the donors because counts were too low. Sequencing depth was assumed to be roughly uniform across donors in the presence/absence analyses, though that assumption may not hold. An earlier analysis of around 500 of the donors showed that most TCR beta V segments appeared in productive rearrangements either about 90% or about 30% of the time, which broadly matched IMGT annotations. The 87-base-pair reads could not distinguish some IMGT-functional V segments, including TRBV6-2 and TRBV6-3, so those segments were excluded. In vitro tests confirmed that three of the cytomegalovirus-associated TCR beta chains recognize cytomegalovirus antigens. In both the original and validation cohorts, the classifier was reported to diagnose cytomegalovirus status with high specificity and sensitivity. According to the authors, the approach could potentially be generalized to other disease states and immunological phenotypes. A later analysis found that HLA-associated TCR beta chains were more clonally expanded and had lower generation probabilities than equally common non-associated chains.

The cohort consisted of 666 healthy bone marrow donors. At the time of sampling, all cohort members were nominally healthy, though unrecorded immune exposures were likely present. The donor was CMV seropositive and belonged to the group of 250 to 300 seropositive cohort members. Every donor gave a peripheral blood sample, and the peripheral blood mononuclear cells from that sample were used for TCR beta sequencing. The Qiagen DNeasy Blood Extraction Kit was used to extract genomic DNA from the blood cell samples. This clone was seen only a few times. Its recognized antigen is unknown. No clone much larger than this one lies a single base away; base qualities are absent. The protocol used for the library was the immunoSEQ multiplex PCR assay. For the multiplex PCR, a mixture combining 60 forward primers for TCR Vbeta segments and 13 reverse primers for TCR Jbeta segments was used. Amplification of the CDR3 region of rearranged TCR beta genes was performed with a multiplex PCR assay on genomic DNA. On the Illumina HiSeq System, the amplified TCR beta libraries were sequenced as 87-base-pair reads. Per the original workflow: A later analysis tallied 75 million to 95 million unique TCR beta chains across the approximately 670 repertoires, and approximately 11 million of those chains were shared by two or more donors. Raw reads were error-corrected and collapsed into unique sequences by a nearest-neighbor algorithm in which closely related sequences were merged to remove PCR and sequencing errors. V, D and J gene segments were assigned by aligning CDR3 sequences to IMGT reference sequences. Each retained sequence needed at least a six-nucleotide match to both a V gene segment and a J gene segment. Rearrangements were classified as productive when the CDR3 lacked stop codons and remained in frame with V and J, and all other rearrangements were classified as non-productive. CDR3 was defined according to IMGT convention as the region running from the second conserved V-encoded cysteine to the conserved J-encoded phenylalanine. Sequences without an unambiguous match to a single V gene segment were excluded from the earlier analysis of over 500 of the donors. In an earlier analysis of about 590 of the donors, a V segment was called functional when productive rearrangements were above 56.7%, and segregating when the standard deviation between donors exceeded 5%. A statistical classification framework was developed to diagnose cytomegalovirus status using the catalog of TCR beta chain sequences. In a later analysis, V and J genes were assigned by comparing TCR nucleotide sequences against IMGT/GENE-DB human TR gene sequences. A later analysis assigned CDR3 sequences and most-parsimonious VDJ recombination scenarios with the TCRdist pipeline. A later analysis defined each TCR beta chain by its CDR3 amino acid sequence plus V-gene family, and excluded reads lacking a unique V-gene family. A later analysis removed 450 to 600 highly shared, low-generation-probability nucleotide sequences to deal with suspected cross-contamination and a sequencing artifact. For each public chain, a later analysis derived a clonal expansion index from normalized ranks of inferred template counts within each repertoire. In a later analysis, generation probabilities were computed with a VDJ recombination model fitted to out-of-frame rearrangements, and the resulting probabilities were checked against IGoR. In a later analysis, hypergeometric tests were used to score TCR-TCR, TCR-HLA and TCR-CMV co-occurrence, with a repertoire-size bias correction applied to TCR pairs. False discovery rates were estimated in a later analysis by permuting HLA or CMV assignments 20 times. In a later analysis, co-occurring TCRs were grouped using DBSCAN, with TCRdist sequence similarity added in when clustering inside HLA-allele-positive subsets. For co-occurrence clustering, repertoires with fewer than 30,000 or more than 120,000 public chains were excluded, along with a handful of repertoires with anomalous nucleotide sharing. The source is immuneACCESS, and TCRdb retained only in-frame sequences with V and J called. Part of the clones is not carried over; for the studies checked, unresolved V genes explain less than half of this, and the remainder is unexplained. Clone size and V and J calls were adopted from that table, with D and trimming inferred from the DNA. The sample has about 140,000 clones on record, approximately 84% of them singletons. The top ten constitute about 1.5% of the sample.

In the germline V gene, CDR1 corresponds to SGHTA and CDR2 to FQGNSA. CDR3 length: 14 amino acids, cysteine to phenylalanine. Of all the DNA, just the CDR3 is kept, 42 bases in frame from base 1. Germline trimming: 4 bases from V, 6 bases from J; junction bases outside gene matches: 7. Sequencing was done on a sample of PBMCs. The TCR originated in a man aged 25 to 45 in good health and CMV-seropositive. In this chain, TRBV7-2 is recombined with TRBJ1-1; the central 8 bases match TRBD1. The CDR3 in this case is CASSSGQVMAEAFF. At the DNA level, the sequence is TGTGCCAGCAGCTCGGGACAGGTTATGGCTGAAGCTTTCTTT.